A selection of T cell receptor beta chains follows, all from one sample in a study of tumor-infiltrating lymphocytes in primary liver carcinoma. Using its own MiXCR run on the multiplex PCR reads, TCRdb lists one record per CDR3 protein. The sample consists of 300,000 to 400,000 distinct CDR3 sequences, approximately 64% of them appearing once. The sample was peripheral blood. These receptors were obtained from a man aged 35 to 55 with primary liver carcinoma and hepatitis B virus infection. Both conserved end residues are part of each CDR3. A D gene is named only where the DNA matches it firmly. Only some rows state a clone size, as once, few, many or a class for expanded clones.

v_call clone_size d_call cdr3_aa
TRBV11-2 many TRBD2 CASSLEWRERDEQYF
TRBV5-4 few - CASSHDGLLGTGELFF
TRBV6-6 - TRBD1 CVSSYGTGSHNEQFF
TRBV11-2 few - CASSLGVKTFYGYTF
TRBV6-5 - - CASMGRWDWYEQYF
TRBV5-1 - - CASSEKGNQPQYF
TRBV30 few TRBD2 CAWDSGSSYNEQFF
TRBV5-5 - - CASSLGAGVREKLFF
TRBV4-3 - TRBD2 CASSQDLETSGSTCELFF
TRBV5-5 few - CASSLSWARVETQYF
TRBV6-5 - - CASSSAGLGYEQYF
TRBV2 few - CASMEGVNQPQHF
TRBV12-3/TRBV12-4 once - CASSLMPSLGNQPQHF
TRBV12-3/TRBV12-4 - - CASSLVGRQETQYF
TRBV6-2/TRBV6-3 - TRBD2 CASSYSGLARATDTQYF
TRBV11-2 - - CASSPGTSSTWELLF
TRBV6-5 - - CASSVHGNNEQFF
TRBV5-6 - - CSGNHGTTGELFF
TRBV11-2 - - CASSPGNEHFF
TRBV11-3 - - CANSLRHLDEQFF
TRBV11-2 - TRBD2 CASSFQWVPGISGSHEQFF
TRBV6-2/TRBV6-3 many TRBD2 CASSFPGLADDTKPLAKNIQYF
TRBV11-1 - - CASNLAAGLGNVQFF
TRBV6-5 - TRBD2 CANSYMASGSSDTQYF
TRBV12-3/TRBV12-4 many - CASSFGQFYGYTF
TRBV2 - - CASSESRQTDTQYF
TRBV6-6 - - CATSDRTSFTGELFF
TRBV12-3/TRBV12-4 few - CASSPRRGNQPQHF
TRBV5-4 few - CASSLEADSDYEQYF
TRBV11-1 - - CASSFDTTYGHYF
TRBV4-1 - - CASSQNPSEGNEKLFF
TRBV11-2 - - CASSLVGEGIGEAFF
TRBV5-4 - - CASSSLATGSLNEQFF
TRBV9 - - CASSAGLGSYNEQFF
TRBV28 - - CASSVPSGMTEAFF
TRBV7-9 - - CASSSGTQYF
TRBV5-4 many - CASSLGGTLGSYEQYF
TRBV24-1 many TRBD2 CATSDSWGGRSTDTQYF
TRBV13 few TRBD2 CASSSTSGGQETQYF
TRBV29-1 few TRBD1 CSVDRGYGYIF
TRBV10-1 - - CASSSPSVGELFF